This T cell receptor (beta chain) was recovered during a study of T cell repertoires in cytomegalovirus infection. Study background: Epitope selection comprised recently identified HLA-C-restricted CMV epitopes and well-studied HLA-B-restricted CMV epitopes. Overall study results and limits: Cumulative public TCR beta family frequency identified CMV carriers with the relevant HLA.

With respect to this clonotype: Its antigen remains unknown.

The CDR3 is 16 amino acids. Looked up from germline, CDR1 is MNHEY and CDR2 is SMNVEV (reference sequence). The V gene lost 0 bases and the J gene lost 8 bases, with 17 bases spanning the gap. Using its own MiXCR run on the reads, TCRdb lists one record per CDR3 protein. Of about 830,000 distinct CDR3 sequences in the sample, around a third were seen once. The sample consisted of cultured CD8+ T cells from PBMCs, taken from culture after CMV antigen stimulation. This sequence originates from a human donor in good health (CMV status not recorded). Some clones in this sample may be carry-over from other donors' samples. This chain uses TRBV27 with TRBJ2-1; D is unclear. The CDR3, as DNA: TGTGCCAGCAGTTTATCGATAGCTTTGGTTGGTGATGAGCAGTTCTTC. This sequence encodes CASSLSIALVGDEQFF.